These T cell receptor beta chains were read from a single sample in a study of beta chain features in type 1 diabetes. Profiled with immunoSEQ multiplex PCR; TCRdb holds only in-frame clones, not every one. The sample contains 150,000 to 200,000 clones, about 9.8% of which appear only once. Sequenced material: central memory CD4+ T cells from blood. These receptors were collected from a woman aged 18-30 years in good health. Both conserved end residues are part of each CDR3. The D gene is left open where the match is weak. Clone size is stated in some rows and not others, as once, few, many or a class when expanded.

d_gene	abundance	v_gene	j_gene	CDR3aa	CDR3nt
-	-	TRBV18	TRBJ2-2	CASSPGVANTGELFF	TGTGCCAGCTCACCGGGAGTCGCGAACACCGGGGAGCTGTTTTTT
-	few	TRBV12-5	TRBJ2-4	CASGLDRNIQYF	TGTGCTAGTGGTTTGGACAGAAACATTCAGTACTTC
TRBD1	-	TRBV18	TRBJ2-5	CASSPPGQGQTQYF	TGTGCCAGCTCCCCGCCGGGACAGGGACAGACCCAGTACTTC
TRBD1	few	TRBV28	TRBJ1-4	CASAQGYEKLFF	TGTGCCAGCGCACAGGGGTATGAAAAACTGTTTTTT
-	few	TRBV19	TRBJ2-3	CASGPRTHPDTQYF	TGTGCCAGTGGGCCCCGGACTCACCCAGATACGCAGTATTTT
TRBD2	many	TRBV11-2	TRBJ2-3	CASSPLAGSRGDTQYF	TGTGCCAGCAGCCCACTAGCGGGTTCTCGGGGAGATACGCAGTATTTT
-	few	TRBV4-3	TRBJ1-5	CASSQVRNQPQHF	TGCGCCAGCAGCCAAGTCCGGAATCAGCCCCAGCATTTT
TRBD1	once	TRBV6-5	TRBJ1-1	CASSYEDRDTEAFF	TGTGCCAGCAGTTACGAGGACAGGGACACTGAAGCTTTCTTT
TRBD2	-	TRBV7-2	TRBJ2-3	CASSFGASGGTDTQYF	TGTGCCAGCAGCTTCGGGGCTAGCGGGGGAACAGATACGCAGTATTTT
TRBD1	-	TRBV5-1	TRBJ1-1	CASSQDRGGEAFF	TGCGCCAGCAGCCAGGACAGGGGGGGCGAAGCTTTCTTT
TRBD1	-	TRBV7-2	TRBJ1-1	CASSRRTGLNTEAFF	TGTGCCAGCAGCCGCAGGACAGGCCTGAACACTGAAGCTTTCTTT
-	-	TRBV30	TRBJ2-2	CAWALRGTGELFF	TGTGCCTGGGCCCTTCGGGGCACCGGGGAGCTGTTTTTT
TRBD2	-	TRBV11-2	TRBJ2-5	CASSNAGTSGQETQYF	TGTGCCAGCAGTAACGCAGGGACTAGCGGTCAAGAGACCCAGTACTTC
TRBD2	-	TRBV5-1	TRBJ2-5	CASSAGLAKETQYF	TGCGCCAGCAGCGCCGGACTAGCTAAAGAGACCCAGTACTTC
TRBD1	few	TRBV4-1	TRBJ2-1	CASSQVARDRVNNEQFF	TGCGCCAGCAGCCAAGTGGCCCGGGACAGGGTAAACAATGAGCAGTTCTTC
-	-	TRBV7-9	TRBJ2-7	CASSLAEVGEQYF	TGTGCCAGCAGCTTAGCCGAGGTCGGCGAGCAGTACTTC
-	-	TRBV4-3	TRBJ2-4	CASSQAADTKNIQYF	TGCGCCAGCAGCCAAGCAGCGGATACCAAAAACATTCAGTACTTC
-	-	TRBV6-5	TRBJ1-2	CASTLGHNYGYTF	TGTGCCAGCACCTTGGGACATAACTATGGCTACACCTTC
TRBD1	few	TRBV14	TRBJ1-5	CASSQGTGEGQPQHF	TGTGCCAGCAGCCAAGGGACAGGGGAGGGTCAGCCCCAGCATTTT
-	few	TRBV7-8	TRBJ1-5	CASSLAEAGNQPQHF	TGTGCCAGCAGCTTAGCGGAGGCAGGCAATCAGCCCCAGCATTTT
-	-	TRBV19	TRBJ1-1	CATSDAGRTEAFF	TGTGCCACTTCAGATGCGGGGAGGACTGAAGCTTTCTTT
TRBD1	-	TRBV29-1	TRBJ1-2	CSVGLNRGENGYTF	TGCAGCGTTGGTCTGAACAGGGGAGAGAATGGCTACACCTTC
TRBD1	-	TRBV4-3	TRBJ1-2	CASSQDIGTDHGYTF	TGCGCCAGCAGCCAAGATATCGGGACAGACCATGGCTACACCTTC
-	-	TRBV20-1	TRBJ2-3	CSASPREAQYF	TGCAGTGCTAGCCCACGGGAAGCGCAGTATTTT
TRBD2	-	TRBV19	TRBJ2-3	CASNNGAGGGDTQYF	TGTGCCAGTAACAACGGCGCGGGAGGAGGAGATACGCAGTATTTT
TRBD2	many	TRBV5-1	TRBJ2-1	CASSLTAGGEYNEQFF	TGCGCCAGCAGCTTGACGGCGGGAGGGGAGTACAATGAGCAGTTCTTC
TRBD1	-	TRBV2	TRBJ1-4	CASSETGQGIRNNEKLFF	TGTGCCAGCAGTGAAACGGGACAGGGTATTCGGAATAATGAAAAACTGTTTTTT